A single sample is the source of the 14 T cell receptor beta chains below, sequenced in a study of vaccination and CD4 T cells after COVID-19. Treatment denoted: roughly ten-day PBMC culture with coronavirus spike peptide pools or control peptides (ViraFEST assay). Their antigen targets remain unknown. CD4+ T cells that had been cultured provided DNA sequenced with the Oncomine TCR Beta short-read assay. A single record per CDR3 protein comes from TCRdb applying MiXCR to the PCR reads. The profile shows around 14,000 distinct CDR3 sequences, 40% to 60% of them singletons. The sequenced material came from CD4+ T cells from blood, cultured in vitro. The receptor source for this set is a human donor who had recovered from COVID-19.

The CDR3, as DNA: TGTGCCAGCAGCTCCCCGGGAGACGGGGCCTACGAGCAGTACTTC. Translated, it gives CASSSPGDGAYEQYF. V and J are TRBV7-2 and TRBJ2-7; D perhaps matches TRBD2 (6 bases). The germline V and J ends were trimmed by 4 bases and 2 bases, with 15 bases remaining between them. This CDR3 spans 15 amino acids. CDR1 is SGHTA and CDR2 is FQGNSA in the germline V gene.

This rearrangement joins TRBV7-8 to TRBJ2-3, with TRBD2 matching over 12 bases. V shed 1 base and J 3 bases; nucleotides not matched to a gene: 2. This CDR3 region has 16 residues. CDR1 and CDR2 from the germline V gene are SGHVS and FQNEAQ. CDR3 amino acids: CASSLGTSGNTDTQYF. CDR3 coding DNA: TGTGCCAGCAGCTTAGGGACTAGCGGGAATACAGATACGCAGTATTTT.

The rearrangement links TRBV29-1 to TRBJ2-5, with D unresolved. Trimming removed 6 bases at V and 1 base at J, with 9 bases between. The CDR3 consists of 12 residues. The V gene's germline CDR1 is SQVTM and CDR2 ANQGSEA. CDR3 sequence reads: CSVGISQETQYF. As DNA, the CDR3 is TGCAGCGTGGGGATAAGCCAAGAGACCCAGTACTTC. The variable domain in full, with the rest retrieved from reference TRBV29-1 and TRBJ2-5, is SAVISQKPSRDICQRGTSLTIQCQVDSQVTMMFWYRQQPGQSLTLIATANQGSEATYESGFVIDKFPISRPNLTFSTLTVSNMSPEDSSIYLCSVGISQETQYFGPGTRLLVL.

The V gene is TRBV19, the J gene TRBJ2-5; maybe TRBD1 (5 bases). Trimming cost V 4 bases and J 2 bases, with 5 bases left between them. Germline V gene sequence: CDR1 LNHDA, CDR2 SQIVND (reference sequence). The CDR3 consists of 12 residues. DNA of the CDR3: TGTGCCAGTAGTAAGGGGCAAGAGACCCAGTACTTC. This gives the protein CASSKGQETQYF.

The chain joins TRBV28 to TRBJ2-6; 7 positions agree with TRBD1. CDR1 is MDHEN, CDR2 SYDVKM, per germline. The CDR3 extends over 15 amino acids. Trimming took 6 bases from V and 4 from J; bases not matched to a gene: 6. CDR3 sequence: CASRPRGLGANVLTF. The CDR3 nucleotides read TGTGCCAGCAGACCGAGGGGGCTGGGGGCCAACGTCCTGACTTTC.

This clonotype was counted between two and nine times. CDR3 sequence reads: CSAREGAAQETQYF. The CDR3 DNA sequence: TGCAGTGCTAGAGAGGGAGCGGCCCAAGAGACCCAGTACTTC. The genes are TRBV20-1 and TRBJ2-5; the D gene is possibly TRBD2 (5 bases). This CDR3 contains 14 residues. Trimming removed 0 bases from V and 1 base from J, with 9 bases in between. Germline CDR1 DFQATT, CDR2 SNEGSKA (reference sequence).

The chain combines TRBV7-2 with TRBJ1-2, with a tentative D call TRBD1 (6 bases). This CDR3 is built from 15 residues. The V end was cut by 3 bases, the J end by 8 bases, with 19 bases between. In germline, CDR1 is SGHTA, CDR2 FQGNSA. In DNA form, the CDR3 reads TGTGCCAGCAGCTTTAGGGGGGGAGACTCGGGAGGCTACACCTTC. Protein sequence: CASSFRGGDSGGYTF.

The gene calls are TRBV15 and TRBJ2-7; 7 bases are shared with TRBD1. Germline V lookup: CDR1 LNHNV, CDR2 YYDKDF (reference sequence). CDR3 length: 14 residues. Trimming at V came to 6 bases and at J to 6 bases, leaving 11 bases not matched to a gene. The CDR3 coding sequence is TGTGCCACCAGAGACAGGACAGGTTCTTCCGAGCAGTACTTC. This gives the protein CATRDRTGSSEQYF.

The chain links TRBV7-7 to TRBJ1-1, with D tentatively TRBD1 (5 bases). The CDR3 extends over 13 amino acids. CDR1 and CDR2 (germline): SSHAT, FNYEAQ (reference sequence). For the CDR3, the DNA is TGTGGTAGCAGCCCGACAGACAACACTGAAGCTTTCTTT. It specifies CGSSPTDNTEAFF.

The chain employs TRBV4-1 and TRBJ1-3, with a weak D call TRBD1 (5 bases). The germline V gene has CDR1 MGHRA and CDR2 YSYEKL. The CDR3 loop spans 15 amino acids. V was pared by 0 bases and J by 7 bases, with 13 bases between. The DNA of the CDR3 is TGCGCCAGCAGCCAAGATCACGGAGGGGCGAACACCATATATTTT. Translation gives CASSQDHGGANTIYF.

This clonotype was counted once. J is TRBJ2-1 and V is TRBV20-1, with 13 positions matching TRBD2. CDR3 length: 14 amino acids. CDR1 and CDR2 (germline): DFQATT, SNEGSKA (reference sequence). V gave up 5 bases and J gave up 6 bases; unmatched junction bases: 4. The CDR3 sequence is CSAYRTSGSNEQFF. In nucleotides, the CDR3 is TGCAGTGCTTATAGGACTAGCGGGAGCAATGAGCAGTTCTTC.

The chain is built from TRBV20-1 and TRBJ2-6; TRBD2 matches at 13 bases. Unmatched junction bases numbered 12, after V lost 6 bases and J lost 1 base. Germline V gives CDR1 DFQATT, CDR2 SNEGSKA (reference sequence). The CDR3 spans 19 residues. The CDR3 DNA follows: TGCAGTGCCCTTAAAACGGGACTAGCGGGACTATCTGGGGCCAACGTCCTGACTTTC. Translating gives CSALKTGLAGLSGANVLTF.

J is TRBJ2-7 and V is TRBV19; 8 nucleotides agree with TRBD1. The junction had 13 bases not matched to a gene; V was cut back by 0 bases and J by 9 bases. Germline V gene lookup returns CDR1 LNHDA and CDR2 SQIVND (reference sequence). The CDR3 has 16 residues. CDR3 region: CASSIDHDGQGVVQYF. CDR3 DNA: TGTGCCAGTAGTATAGATCACGACGGACAGGGAGTTGTGCAGTACTTC.

The chain recombines TRBV24-1 with TRBJ1-3; possibly TRBD1 for D (5 bases). Trimming cost V 9 bases and J 4 bases, with 9 bases left between them. This CDR3 region has 12 residues. Germline V gene lookup returns CDR1 KGHDR and CDR2 SFDVKD. CDR3 region: CATAGIGNTIYF. CDR3 nucleotides: TGTGCCACCGCAGGGATCGGAAACACCATATATTTT.